These 5 T cell receptor beta chains came from one sample sequenced in a study of OX40 agonist ivuxolimab in advanced cancers. Produced via immunoSEQ multiplex PCR; TCRdb's table is partial and in-frame only. The sample has 75,000 to 95,000 clones, roughly 90% seen once. Specimen: CD4+ or CD8+ T cells sorted from blood, collected in a trial of the OX40 agonist ivuxolimab. These receptors all come from an adult with an advanced solid tumor such as melanoma, head and neck, liver or kidney cancer.

The chain employs TRBV6-4 and TRBJ2-1, with TRBD1 matching 9 bases. Germline CDR1 reads MRHNA; CDR2 reads SNTAGT. V lost 4 bases to trimming and J lost 2 bases; unmatched junction nucleotides: 3. There are 15 residues in the CDR3. The CDR3 DNA reads TGTGCCAGCAGTGCCGGACAGGGGCCCTACAATGAGCAGTTCTTC. Its protein is CASSAGQGPYNEQFF.

This clone was recorded once. The chain combines TRBV6-5 with TRBJ2-3; 9 bases match TRBD2. Per germline, CDR1 MNHEY and CDR2 SVGAGI. V lost 1 base, J lost 5 bases, and 7 bases stayed unmatched. The CDR3 contains 16 residues. CDR3 loop: CASSYYGGRAGDTQYF. The CDR3 DNA reads TGTGCCAGCAGTTACTACGGCGGGAGGGCCGGAGATACGCAGTATTTT.

Remarks on this clone: An end of the junction does not agree with germline; a read error may underlie this. V and J are TRBV7-7 and TRBJ2-1; TRBD2 matches at 14 bases. Germline lookup yields CDR1 SSHAT and CDR2 FNYEAQ (reference sequence). The CDR3 length is 15 residues. CDR3 protein: CASSPGLAGEREQFF. The CDR3 nucleotides read TGTGCTAGCAGCCCGGGACTAGCGGGAGAAAGAGAGCAGTTCTTC.

This clone was recorded only once. This chain connects TRBV19 to TRBJ2-1; no definite D call. V lost 4 bases and J 3 bases, leaving 7 bases between the germline ends. The CDR3 consists of 13 residues. The germline V gene encodes CDR1 LNHDA and CDR2 SQIVND (reference sequence). The CDR3 loop is CASSKGDYNEQFF. The CDR3 DNA reads as TGTGCCAGTAGTAAAGGAGACTACAATGAGCAGTTCTTC.

The gene calls are TRBV6-6 and TRBJ2-3; unclear D gene. The CDR3 spans 16 residues. Germline-derived CDR1 and CDR2 are MNHNY and SVGAGI (reference sequence). V lost 5 bases and J 4 bases, leaving 19 bases between the germline ends. The CDR3 spells CASSSTGPPWADTQYF. In DNA form, the CDR3 reads TGTGCCAGCAGTAGTACGGGCCCCCCGTGGGCAGATACGCAGTATTTT.